This T cell receptor beta chain is from a study of T cells in Graves' hyperthyroidism and ophthalmopathy. Overall study findings and caveats: Blood samples included most of the expanded thyroid clonotypes exceeding 0.001.

There were TCR beta CDR3 regions amplified from RNA transcripts. The TCR CDR3 was amplified in a first-round RT-PCR using the HTBI primer set. TCRdb re-derived calls from the multiplex PCR reads in MiXCR, one entry per CDR3 protein. The table shows some 510,000 distinct CDR3 sequences, with more than 20% occurring only once. The definition of stable Graves' hyperthyroidism was no ophthalmopathy progression within 18 months. Turning to this clonotype: Its target is unknown.

CDR3 size: 16 residues. Trimming took off 0 bases at V and 9 bases at J, with 15 bases between the two ends. The germline CDR1 and CDR2 sequences are MGHRA and YSYEKL. The sequenced sample was blood. The receptor was derived from a man younger than 35 with Graves' hyperthyroidism. This chain connects TRBV4-1 to TRBJ1-6; D is ambiguous. Here the CDR3 reads CASSQDPPGSFSPLHF. CDR3 sequence (DNA): TGCGCCAGCAGCCAAGATCCCCCAGGATCTTTTTCACCCCTCCACTTT.